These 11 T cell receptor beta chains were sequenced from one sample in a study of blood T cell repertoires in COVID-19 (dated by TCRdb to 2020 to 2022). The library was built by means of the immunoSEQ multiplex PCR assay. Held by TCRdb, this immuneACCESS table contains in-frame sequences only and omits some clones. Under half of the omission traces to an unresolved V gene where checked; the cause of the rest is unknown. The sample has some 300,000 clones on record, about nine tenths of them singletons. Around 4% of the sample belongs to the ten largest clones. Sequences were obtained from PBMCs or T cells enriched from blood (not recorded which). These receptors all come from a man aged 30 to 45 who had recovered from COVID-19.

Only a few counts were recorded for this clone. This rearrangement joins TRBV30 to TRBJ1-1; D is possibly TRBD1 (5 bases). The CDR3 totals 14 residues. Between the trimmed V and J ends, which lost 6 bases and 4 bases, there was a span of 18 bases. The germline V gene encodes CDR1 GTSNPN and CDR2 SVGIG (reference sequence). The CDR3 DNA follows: TGTGCCTGTACTAGGATCCCGGGGGGCACTGAAGCTTTCTTT. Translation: CACTRIPGGTEAFF.

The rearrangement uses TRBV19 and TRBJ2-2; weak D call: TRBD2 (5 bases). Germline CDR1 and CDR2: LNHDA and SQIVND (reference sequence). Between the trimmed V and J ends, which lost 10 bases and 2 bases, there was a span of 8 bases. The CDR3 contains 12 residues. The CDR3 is CATRTNTGELFF. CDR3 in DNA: TGTGCCACTCGGACTAACACCGGGGAGCTGTTTTTT.

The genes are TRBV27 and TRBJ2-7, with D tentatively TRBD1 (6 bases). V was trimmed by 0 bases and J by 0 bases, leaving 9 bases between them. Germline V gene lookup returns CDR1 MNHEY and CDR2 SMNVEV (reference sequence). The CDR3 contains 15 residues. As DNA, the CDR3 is TGTGCCAGCAGTTTATCGCACAGGGTCTCCTACGAGCAGTACTTC. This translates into CASSLSHRVSYEQYF.

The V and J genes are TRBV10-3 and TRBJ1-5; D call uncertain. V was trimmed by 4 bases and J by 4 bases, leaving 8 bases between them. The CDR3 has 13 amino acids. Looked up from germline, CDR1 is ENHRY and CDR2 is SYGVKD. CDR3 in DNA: TGTGCCATCAGTGCCGACATTAATCAGCCCCAGCATTTT. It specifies CAISADINQPQHF.

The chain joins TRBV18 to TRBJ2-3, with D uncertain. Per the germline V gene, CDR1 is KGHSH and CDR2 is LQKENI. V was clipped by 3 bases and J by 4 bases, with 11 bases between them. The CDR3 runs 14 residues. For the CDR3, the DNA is TGTGCCAGCTCACCCTCGACATTCCCAGATACGCAGTATTTT. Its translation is CASSPSTFPDTQYF.

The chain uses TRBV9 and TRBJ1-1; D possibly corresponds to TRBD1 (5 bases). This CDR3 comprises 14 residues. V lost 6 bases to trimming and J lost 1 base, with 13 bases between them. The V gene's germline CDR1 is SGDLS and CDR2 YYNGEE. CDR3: CASNRYTENTEAFF. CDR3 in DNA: TGTGCCAGCAACAGGTACACAGAGAACACTGAAGCTTTCTTT.

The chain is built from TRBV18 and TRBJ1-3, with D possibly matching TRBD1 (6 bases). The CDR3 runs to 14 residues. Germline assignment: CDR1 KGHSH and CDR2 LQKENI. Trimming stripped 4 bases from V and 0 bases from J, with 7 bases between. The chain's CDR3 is CASSLDSSGNTIYF. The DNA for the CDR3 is TGTGCCAGCTCACTGGACAGCTCTGGAAACACCATATATTTT.

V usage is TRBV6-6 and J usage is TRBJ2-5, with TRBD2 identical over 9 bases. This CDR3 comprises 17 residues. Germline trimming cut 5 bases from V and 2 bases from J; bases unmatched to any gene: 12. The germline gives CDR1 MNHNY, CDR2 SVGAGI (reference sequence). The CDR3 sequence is CASSLGRLAARQETQYF. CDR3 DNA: TGTGCCAGCAGTCTGGGCCGACTAGCGGCGAGGCAAGAGACCCAGTACTTC.

The CDR3 sequence: CASSRAGEVYNEQFF. The CDR3 DNA reads TGTGCCAGCAGCCGAGCGGGAGAGGTTTACAATGAGCAGTTCTTC. The chain couples TRBV11-3 to TRBJ2-1, with 8 positions matching TRBD2. The CDR3 is 15 amino acids. Looked up from germline, CDR1 is SGHNT and CDR2 is YENEEA. V dropped 5 bases and J dropped 4; count of bases not matched to a gene: 7.

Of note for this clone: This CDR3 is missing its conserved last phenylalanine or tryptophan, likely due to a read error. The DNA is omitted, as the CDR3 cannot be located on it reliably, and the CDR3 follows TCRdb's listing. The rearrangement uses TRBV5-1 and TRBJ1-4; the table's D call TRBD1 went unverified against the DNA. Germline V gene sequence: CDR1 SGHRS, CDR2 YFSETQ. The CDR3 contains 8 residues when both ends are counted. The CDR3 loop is CASTGGVV.

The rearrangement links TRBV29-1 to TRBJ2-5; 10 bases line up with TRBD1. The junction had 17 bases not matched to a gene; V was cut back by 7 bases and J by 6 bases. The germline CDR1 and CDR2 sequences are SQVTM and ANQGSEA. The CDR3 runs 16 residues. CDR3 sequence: CSADSRQGAFMKTQYF. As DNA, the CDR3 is TGCAGCGCGGACAGTAGACAGGGGGCGTTTATGAAGACCCAGTACTTC.